This T cell receptor beta chain was identified in a study of cytomegalovirus exposure and HLA in healthy donors. The study ran its PCR with 60 Vbeta and 13 Jbeta primers. The protocol was immunoSEQ multiplex PCR, while the TCRdb copy is restricted to in-frame clones and leaves out a portion. The sample yields fewer than 200,000 clones, around 80% seen once. This clonotype originated in a woman aged 30 to 39 in good health and CMV-seropositive. Sequenced sample: PBMCs.

DNA for the CDR3: TGTGCCAGCAGTTCACAAAAGGGACACCGAAACAATGAGCAGTTCTTC. Its translation: CASSSQKGHRNNEQFF. The chain combines TRBV9 with TRBJ2-1; weak D call: TRBD1 (6 bases). CDR1 SGDLS and CDR2 YYNGEE come from the germline V gene. Between the trimmed V and J ends, which lost 5 bases and 5 bases, there was a span of 20 bases. CDR3 length: 16 residues.